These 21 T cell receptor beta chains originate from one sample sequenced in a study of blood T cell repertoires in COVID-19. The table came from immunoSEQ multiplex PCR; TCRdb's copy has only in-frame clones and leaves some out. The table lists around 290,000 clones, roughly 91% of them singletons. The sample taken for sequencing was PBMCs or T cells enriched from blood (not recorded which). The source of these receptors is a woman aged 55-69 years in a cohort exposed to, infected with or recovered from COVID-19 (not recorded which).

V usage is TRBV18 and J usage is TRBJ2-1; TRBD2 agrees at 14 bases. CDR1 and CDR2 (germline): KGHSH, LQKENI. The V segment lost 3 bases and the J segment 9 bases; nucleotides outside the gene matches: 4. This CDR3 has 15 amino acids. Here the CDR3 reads CASSPGLAGVIEQFF. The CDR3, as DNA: TGTGCCAGCTCACCGGGACTAGCGGGAGTTATTGAGCAGTTCTTC.

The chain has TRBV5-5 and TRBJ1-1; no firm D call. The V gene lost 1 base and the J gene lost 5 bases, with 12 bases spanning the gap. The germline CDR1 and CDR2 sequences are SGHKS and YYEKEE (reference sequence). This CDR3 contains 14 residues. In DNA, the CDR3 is TGTGCCAGCAGCTTGTTTAGCCCACGGACTGAAGCTTTCTTT. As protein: CASSLFSPRTEAFF.

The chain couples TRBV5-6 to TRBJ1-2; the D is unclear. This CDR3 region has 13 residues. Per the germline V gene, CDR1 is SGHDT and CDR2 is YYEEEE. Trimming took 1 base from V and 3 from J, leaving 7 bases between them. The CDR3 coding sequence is TGTGCCAGCAGCTTGTTGGGAGACTATGGCTACACCTTC. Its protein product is CASSLLGDYGYTF.

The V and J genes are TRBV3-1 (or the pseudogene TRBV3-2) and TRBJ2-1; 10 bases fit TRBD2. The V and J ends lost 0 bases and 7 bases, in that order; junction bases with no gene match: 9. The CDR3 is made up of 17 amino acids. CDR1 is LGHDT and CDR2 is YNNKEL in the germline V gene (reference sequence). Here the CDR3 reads CASSQDQRTSGVNEQFF. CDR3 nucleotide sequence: TGTGCCAGCAGCCAAGATCAGAGGACTAGCGGAGTTAATGAGCAGTTCTTC.

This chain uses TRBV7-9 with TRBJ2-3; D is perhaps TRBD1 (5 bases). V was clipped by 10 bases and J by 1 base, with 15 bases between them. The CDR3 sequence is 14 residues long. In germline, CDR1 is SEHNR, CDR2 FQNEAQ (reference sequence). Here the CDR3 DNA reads TGTGCCACCACTCGGGTAGGGGGCACAGATACGCAGTATTTT. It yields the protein CATTRVGGTDTQYF.

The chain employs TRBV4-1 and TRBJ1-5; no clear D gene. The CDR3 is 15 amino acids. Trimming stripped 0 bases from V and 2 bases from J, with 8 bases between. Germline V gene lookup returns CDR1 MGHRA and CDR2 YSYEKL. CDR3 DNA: TGCGCCAGCAGCCAAGATGGGCAGGGCAATCAGCCCCAGCATTTT. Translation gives CASSQDGQGNQPQHF.

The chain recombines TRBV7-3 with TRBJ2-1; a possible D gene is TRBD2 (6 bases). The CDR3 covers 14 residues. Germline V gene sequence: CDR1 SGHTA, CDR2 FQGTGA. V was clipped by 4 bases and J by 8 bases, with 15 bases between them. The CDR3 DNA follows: TGTGCCAGCAGCTCGACCGGGAGTAGCTATGAGCAGTTCTTC. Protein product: CASSSTGSSYEQFF. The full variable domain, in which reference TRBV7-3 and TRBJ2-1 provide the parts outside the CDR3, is GAGVSQTPSNKVTEKGKYVELRCDPISGHTALYWYRQSLGQGPEFLIYFQGTGAADDSGLPNDRFFAVRPEGSVSTLKIQRTERGDSAVYLCASSSTGSSYEQFFGPGTRLTVL.

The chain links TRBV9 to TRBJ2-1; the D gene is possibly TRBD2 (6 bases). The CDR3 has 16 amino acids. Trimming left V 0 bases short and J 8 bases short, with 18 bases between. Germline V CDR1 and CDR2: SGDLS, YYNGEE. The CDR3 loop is CASSVDGEDLGYEQFF. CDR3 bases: TGTGCCAGCAGCGTAGATGGGGAGGACTTAGGCTATGAGCAGTTCTTC.

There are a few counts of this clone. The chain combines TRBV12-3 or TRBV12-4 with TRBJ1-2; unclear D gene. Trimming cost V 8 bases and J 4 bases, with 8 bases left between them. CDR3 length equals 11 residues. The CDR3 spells CASGAAYGYTF. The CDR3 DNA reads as TGTGCCAGCGGAGCAGCCTATGGCTACACCTTC.

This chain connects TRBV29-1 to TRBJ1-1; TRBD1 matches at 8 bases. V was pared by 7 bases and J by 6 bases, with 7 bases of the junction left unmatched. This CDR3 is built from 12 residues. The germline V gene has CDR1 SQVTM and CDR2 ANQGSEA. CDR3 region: CSAGTGHSEAFF. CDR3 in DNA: TGCAGCGCCGGGACAGGCCACTCTGAAGCTTTCTTT.

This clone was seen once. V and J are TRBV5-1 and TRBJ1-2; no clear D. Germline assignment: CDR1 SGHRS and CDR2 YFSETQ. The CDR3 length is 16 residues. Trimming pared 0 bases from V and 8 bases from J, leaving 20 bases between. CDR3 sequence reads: CASSLVDLREFDGYTF. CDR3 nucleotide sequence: TGCGCCAGCAGCTTGGTAGATCTTCGGGAATTCGACGGCTACACCTTC.

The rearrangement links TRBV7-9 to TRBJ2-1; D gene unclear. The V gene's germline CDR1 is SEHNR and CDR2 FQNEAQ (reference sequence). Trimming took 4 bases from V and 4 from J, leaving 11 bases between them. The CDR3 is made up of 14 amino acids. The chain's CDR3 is CASSSPKRYNEQFF. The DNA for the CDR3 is TGTGCCAGCAGCTCTCCGAAGAGGTACAATGAGCAGTTCTTC.

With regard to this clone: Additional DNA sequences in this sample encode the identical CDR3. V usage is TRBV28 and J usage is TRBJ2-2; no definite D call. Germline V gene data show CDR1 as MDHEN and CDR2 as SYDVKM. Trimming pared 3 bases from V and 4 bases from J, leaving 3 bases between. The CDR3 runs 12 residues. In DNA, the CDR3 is TGTGCCAGCAGTTTGAGCACCGGGGAGCTGTTTTTT. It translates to CASSLSTGELFF.

The CDR3 protein is CASSLGNRMGETQYF. The CDR3 coding sequence is TGTGCCAGCAGCTTAGGAAACAGGATGGGAGAGACCCAGTACTTC. The gene calls are TRBV7-8 and TRBJ2-5; tentatively, D is TRBD1 (5 bases). CDR3 size: 15 residues. V was cut by 1 base and J by 4 bases, with 13 bases left in between. Looked up from germline, CDR1 is SGHVS and CDR2 is FQNEAQ.

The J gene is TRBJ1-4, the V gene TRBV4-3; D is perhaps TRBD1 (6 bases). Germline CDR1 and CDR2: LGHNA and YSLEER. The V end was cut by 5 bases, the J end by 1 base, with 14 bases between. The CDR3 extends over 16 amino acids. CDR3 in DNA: TGCGCCAGCAGCGAGAGGGGGGGCGGAACTAATGAAAAACTGTTTTTT. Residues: CASSERGGGTNEKLFF.

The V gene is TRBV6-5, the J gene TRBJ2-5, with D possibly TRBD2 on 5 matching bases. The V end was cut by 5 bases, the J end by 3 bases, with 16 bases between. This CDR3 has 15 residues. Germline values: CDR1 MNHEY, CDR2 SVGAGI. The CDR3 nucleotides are TGTGCCAGCAGTCTCGGACTTACGAGAAAAGAGACCCAGTACTTC. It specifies CASSLGLTRKETQYF.

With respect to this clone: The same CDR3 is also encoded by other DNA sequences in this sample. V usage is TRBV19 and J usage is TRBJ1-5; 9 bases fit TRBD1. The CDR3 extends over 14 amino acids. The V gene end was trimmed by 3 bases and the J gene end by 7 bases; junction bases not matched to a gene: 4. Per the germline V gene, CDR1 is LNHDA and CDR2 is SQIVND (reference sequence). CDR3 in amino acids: CASSITGGDQPQHF. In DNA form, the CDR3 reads TGTGCCAGTAGTATCACAGGGGGCGACCAGCCCCAGCATTTT.

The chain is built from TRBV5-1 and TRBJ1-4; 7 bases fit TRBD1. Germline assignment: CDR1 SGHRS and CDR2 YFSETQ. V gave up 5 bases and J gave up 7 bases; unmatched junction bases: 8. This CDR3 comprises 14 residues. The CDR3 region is CASSTGTAAEKLFF. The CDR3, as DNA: TGCGCCAGCAGTACCGGGACAGCGGCTGAAAAACTGTTTTTT.

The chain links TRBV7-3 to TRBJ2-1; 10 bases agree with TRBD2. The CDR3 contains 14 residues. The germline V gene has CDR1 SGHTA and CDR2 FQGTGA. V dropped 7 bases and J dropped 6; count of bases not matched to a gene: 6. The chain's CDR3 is CASKASGSTNEQFF. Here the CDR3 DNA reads TGTGCCAGCAAGGCTAGCGGGAGTACCAATGAGCAGTTCTTC.

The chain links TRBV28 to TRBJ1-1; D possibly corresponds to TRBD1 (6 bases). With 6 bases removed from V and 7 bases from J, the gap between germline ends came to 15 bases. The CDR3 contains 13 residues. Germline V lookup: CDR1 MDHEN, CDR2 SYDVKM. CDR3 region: CASSQTGRDEAFF. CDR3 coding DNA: TGTGCCAGCAGCCAGACAGGACGAGATGAAGCTTTCTTT.

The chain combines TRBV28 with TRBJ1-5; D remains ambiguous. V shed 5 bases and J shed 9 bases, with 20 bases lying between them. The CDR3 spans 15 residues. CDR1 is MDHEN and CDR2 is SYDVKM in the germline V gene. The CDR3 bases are TGTGCCAGCAGTCAGACATACAGTCGTGAGGGGCCCCAGCATTTT. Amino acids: CASSQTYSREGPQHF.